This TCR beta chain came from a study of T-cell reconstitution after alpha-beta-depleted transplantation in children. The CDR3 has 15 residues. The germline V gene has CDR1 GTSNPN and CDR2 SVGIG (reference sequence). Trimming pared 3 bases from V and 0 bases from J, leaving 15 bases between. As it was prepared, the TCRbeta library received unique molecular identifiers. TCRdb itself ran the PCR reads through MiXCR, one entry per CDR3 protein. Of 240,000 or so distinct CDR3 sequences listed, 12% were seen once; the top ten hold approximately 2.4%. The source of this sequence is a human donor who donated a stem cell graft to a child with acute lymphoblastic leukemia. The chain uses TRBV30 and TRBJ2-7; D is possibly TRBD1 (6 bases). The sequences come from PBMCs from the stem cell graft donor, collected from the stem cell graft. CDR3: CAWSLRQAYSYEQYF. The CDR3 DNA follows: TGTGCCTGGAGCTTAAGACAGGCTTACTCCTACGAGCAGTACTTC.